Below are 28 T cell receptor beta chains sequenced from a single sample in a study of shared clonotypes between healthy human individuals. Sequencing used immunoSEQ multiplex PCR; TCRdb keeps in-frame clones, though not all of them. Of about 2.3 million clones listed, more than 85% are singletons. What was sequenced was naive CD4+ T cells from PBMCs. Subset: CD45RA+ positively selected. These receptor sequences come from a man between 18 and 35 years old in good health. Some clones in this sample may be carry-over from other donors' samples.

To note about this clone: The same CDR3 also results from other DNA sequences found in this sample. This chain links TRBV28 with TRBJ1-5, with 11 bases matching TRBD1. The CDR3 totals 15 residues. Germline CDR1 is MDHEN and CDR2 is SYDVKM. With 2 bases clipped from V and 7 bases from J, the junction kept 4 bases outside the gene matches. DNA of the CDR3: TGTGCCAGCAGTTTAGGGGGGACAGGGGGGCAGCCCCAGCATTTT. This gives the protein CASSLGGTGGQPQHF. Combining the CDR3 with reference TRBV28 and TRBJ1-5 gives the whole variable domain DVKVTQSSRYLVKRTGEKVFLECVQDMDHENMFWYRQDPGLGLRLIYFSYDVKMKEKGDIPEGYSVSREKKERFSLILESASTNQTSMYLCASSLGGTGGQPQHFGDGTRLSIL.

The CDR3 reads CASSQGGAVQETQYF. DNA of the CDR3: TGTGCCAGCAGCCAAGGGGGGGCCGTCCAAGAGACCCAGTACTTC. J is TRBJ2-5 and V is TRBV4-2, with D perhaps TRBD1 or TRBD2 (6 bases each). CDR3 length equals 15 residues. The germline gives CDR1 LGHNA, CDR2 YNFKEQ. V lost 1 base and J lost 1, with 10 bases in between.

V gene TRBV5-1 combines with J gene TRBJ2-5, with 8 bases lining up with TRBD1. The trim removed 2 bases at V and 3 bases at J, leaving 3 bases unmatched. The germline V gene has CDR1 SGHRS and CDR2 YFSETQ. The CDR3 extends over 14 amino acids. As DNA, the CDR3 is TGCGCCAGCAGCTTTGTGGGACAGGAAGAGACCCAGTACTTC. Encoded protein: CASSFVGQEETQYF.

This chain connects TRBV9 to TRBJ2-1; D uncertain. V gave up 0 bases and J gave up 4 bases, with 8 bases separating them. There are 14 residues in the CDR3. The germline gives CDR1 SGDLS, CDR2 YYNGEE. Here the CDR3 DNA reads TGTGCCAGCAGCGTAGCGGCTATATACAATGAGCAGTTCTTC. The encoded protein is CASSVAAIYNEQFF.

The chain combines TRBV2 with TRBJ1-5; no definite D call. V was shortened by 3 bases and J by 4 bases, with 10 bases between the two germline ends. CDR3 length equals 14 residues. Germline assignment: CDR1 SNHLY and CDR2 FYNNEI. This CDR3 reads CASSDSVTNQPQHF. The DNA of the CDR3 is TGTGCCAGCAGTGATTCGGTAACAAATCAGCCCCAGCATTTT.

J is TRBJ2-7 and V is TRBV6-1; a weak D match, TRBD1 (5 bases). This CDR3 has 14 residues. V shed 3 bases and J shed 2 bases, with 11 bases lying between them. Germline CDR1 reads MNHNS; CDR2 reads SASEGT. The CDR3 spells CASSDSGPTYEQYF. CDR3 coding DNA: TGTGCCAGCAGTGATTCAGGGCCCACCTACGAGCAGTACTTC.

This sequence joins TRBV7-2 and TRBJ2-7; the match to TRBD2 covers 9 bases. This CDR3 is built from 15 residues. V was pared by 1 base and J by 5 bases, with 6 bases of the junction left unmatched. The V gene's germline CDR1 is SGHTA and CDR2 FQGNSA. This CDR3 reads CASSLDPGTSNEQYF. The CDR3 DNA reads TGTGCCAGCAGCTTAGATCCCGGGACTAGCAACGAGCAGTACTTC. The full variable domain, completed using reference TRBV7-2 and TRBJ2-7, is GAGVSQSPSNKVTEKGKDVELRCDPISGHTALYWYRQSLGQGLEFLIYFQGNSAPDKSGLPSDRFSAERTGGSVSTLTIQRTQQEDSAVYLCASSLDPGTSNEQYFGPGTRLTVT.

In DNA, the CDR3 is TGCGCCAGCAGGGCAGAGAGCTCTGGAAACACCATATATTTT. The encoded protein is CASRAESSGNTIYF. The J gene is TRBJ1-3, the V gene TRBV5-1, with D hard to call. CDR3 length: 14 residues. Deletions cut 5 bases from V and 0 bases from J, with 9 bases between. Germline V gene data show CDR1 as SGHRS and CDR2 as YFSETQ. Full variable domain (remainder filled in from reference TRBV5-1 and TRBJ1-3): KAGVTQTPRYLIKTRGQQVTLSCSPISGHRSVSWYQQTPGQGLQFLFEYFSETQRNKGNFPGRFSGRQFSNSRSEMNVSTLELGDSALYLCASRAESSGNTIYFGEGSWLTVV.

The V call is TRBV11-3, the J call TRBJ2-7; 9 nucleotides match TRBD1. This CDR3 is built from 15 residues. Germline-derived CDR1 and CDR2 are SGHNT and YENEEA. The V and J ends lost 5 bases and 2 bases, in that order; junction bases with no gene match: 7. Written as DNA, the CDR3 is TGTGCCAGCAGCCTGGGGACAGGGAGGACCTACGAGCAGTACTTC. Protein: CASSLGTGRTYEQYF.

The rearrangement links TRBV5-1 to TRBJ1-2; D is possibly TRBD1 (6 bases). Trimming stripped 0 bases from V and 7 bases from J, with 22 bases between. CDR1 SGHRS and CDR2 YFSETQ come from the germline V gene. This CDR3 has 17 amino acids. CDR3 nucleotide sequence: TGCGCCAGCAGCTTGGACCCAAGACAGTCGAAGGGGGGTGGCTACACCTTC. Residues: CASSLDPRQSKGGGYTF.

The chain couples TRBV4-2 to TRBJ1-2; D remains ambiguous. The germline CDR1 and CDR2 sequences are LGHNA and YNFKEQ. The CDR3 has 15 amino acids. The V end lost 4 bases, the J end lost 1 base, and 13 bases lay between the germline ends. CDR3 sequence reads: CASSPPELGNYGYTF. DNA for the CDR3: TGTGCCAGCAGCCCACCGGAGCTGGGTAACTATGGCTACACCTTC.

The V and J genes are TRBV15 and TRBJ1-2; TRBD1 matches 8 bases. Unmatched junction bases numbered 11, after V lost 5 bases and J lost 6 bases. CDR3 length: 15 residues. Germline V gene lookup returns CDR1 LNHNV and CDR2 YYDKDF (reference sequence). CDR3 region: CATSPSPDRVHGYTF. The CDR3 nucleotides read TGTGCCACCAGCCCATCTCCGGACAGGGTTCATGGCTACACCTTC.

The chain recombines TRBV27 with TRBJ2-5; a possible D gene is TRBD2 (5 bases). Germline loops: CDR1 MNHEY, CDR2 SMNVEV (reference sequence). The CDR3 is 14 residues long. Deletions cut 6 bases from V and 13 bases from J, with 24 bases between. The CDR3 spells CASSPRGPTVGGYF. CDR3 DNA sequence: TGTGCCAGCAGCCCCCGGGGTCCTACGGTAGGAGGGTACTTC.

The gene calls are TRBV2 and TRBJ2-1; no firm D call. The CDR3 totals 14 residues. Per germline, CDR1 SNHLY and CDR2 FYNNEI. V was cut by 10 bases and J by 2 bases, with 15 bases left in between. The CDR3: CAIPGGGTYNEQFF. CDR3 nucleotide sequence: TGTGCCATCCCAGGCGGCGGAACCTACAATGAGCAGTTCTTC.

The chain recombines TRBV2 with TRBJ2-2; the D is unclear. The V end was cut by 5 bases, the J end by 4 bases, with 8 bases between. Looked up from germline, CDR1 is SNHLY and CDR2 is FYNNEI. The CDR3 totals 13 residues. The DNA for the CDR3 is TGTGCCAGCAGTCCGGCCGGCACCGGGGAGCTGTTTTTT. As protein: CASSPAGTGELFF.

V usage is TRBV11-2 and J usage is TRBJ2-5; 9 nucleotides line up with TRBD2. CDR1 and CDR2 (germline): SGHAT, FQNNGV. The CDR3 extends over 16 amino acids. V dropped 4 bases and J dropped 10; count of bases not matched to a gene: 16. The CDR3 loop reads CASSSPVAGGRKDQYF. CDR3 DNA sequence: TGTGCCAGCAGCTCCCCTGTGGCGGGGGGGCGCAAGGACCAGTACTTC.

This rearrangement joins TRBV28 to TRBJ1-2; D ambiguous. V dropped 2 bases and J dropped 2 bases, with 12 bases sitting between them. The germline V gene encodes CDR1 MDHEN and CDR2 SYDVKM. This CDR3 region has 15 residues. The DNA of the CDR3 is TGTGCCAGCAGTTTAGTGGCAGGCCAAAACTATGGCTACACCTTC. Amino acids: CASSLVAGQNYGYTF.

V gene TRBV7-2 combines with J gene TRBJ2-5; 8 bases fit TRBD1. Germline CDR1 reads SGHTA; CDR2 reads FQGNSA. The CDR3 contains 14 residues. V lost 3 bases and J lost 4; bases outside the gene matches: 4. The CDR3 DNA reads TGTGCCAGCAGCTTCAATCAGGGGGCAGAGACCCAGTACTTC. It yields the protein CASSFNQGAETQYF.

The rearrangement uses TRBV15 and TRBJ2-7, with D possibly TRBD2 on 6 matching bases. This CDR3 contains 18 residues. V lost 3 bases and J lost 0, with 21 bases in between. Germline assignment: CDR1 LNHNV and CDR2 YYDKDF (reference sequence). CDR3 amino acids: CATSSLAYSSGFSYEQYF. The DNA of the CDR3 is TGTGCCACCAGCAGCCTCGCCTATAGCAGCGGGTTCTCCTACGAGCAGTACTTC.

The gene calls are TRBV11-1 and TRBJ2-5, with D possibly matching TRBD2 (6 bases). V lost 3 bases and J 6 bases, leaving 11 bases between the germline ends. The CDR3 is 13 residues long. The germline CDR1 and CDR2 sequences are SGHAT and FQDESV (reference sequence). This CDR3 reads CASSLEGRQTQYF. The CDR3 nucleotides are TGTGCCAGCAGCTTGGAGGGGAGGCAGACCCAGTACTTC.

This CDR3 reads CAWSVQLASYEQYF. In DNA form, the CDR3 reads TGTGCCTGGAGTGTACAACTAGCGTCCTACGAGCAGTACTTC. The chain uses TRBV30 and TRBJ2-7; TRBD2 aligns across 7 bases. V was pared by 0 bases and J by 1 base, with 3 bases of the junction left unmatched. This CDR3 contains 14 residues. Per germline, CDR1 GTSNPN and CDR2 SVGIG (reference sequence).

This clone was detected only a few times. The rearrangement uses TRBV6-4 and TRBJ1-1; 7 positions match TRBD1. The germline gives CDR1 MRHNA, CDR2 SNTAGT. With V trimmed by 8 bases and J by 4 bases, 10 bases remained unmatched. This CDR3 has 14 residues. CDR3 sequence: CASGRQGPGTEAFF. The CDR3, as DNA: TGTGCCAGCGGTCGACAGGGACCAGGCACTGAAGCTTTCTTT.

This chain connects TRBV7-2 to TRBJ2-3; no reliable D call. This CDR3 spans 14 amino acids. With 1 base removed from V and 4 bases from J, the gap between germline ends came to 9 bases. Germline CDR1 reads SGHTA; CDR2 reads FQGNSA. CDR3 region: CASSLGRVADTQYF. DNA for the CDR3: TGTGCCAGCAGCTTAGGTAGGGTCGCAGATACGCAGTATTTT.

V gene TRBV7-3 combines with J gene TRBJ2-2; 12 positions match TRBD2. Per the germline V gene, CDR1 is SGHTA and CDR2 is FQGTGA. V lost 5 bases and J lost 5; bases outside the gene matches: 6. This CDR3 is 16 amino acids long. The chain's CDR3 is CASSLTSGSPTGELFF. The CDR3 nucleotides read TGTGCCAGCAGCCTGACTAGCGGGAGTCCGACCGGGGAGCTGTTTTTT.

This chain links TRBV27 with TRBJ2-1; 7 nucleotides match TRBD2. The CDR3 is 16 residues long. Germline CDR1 and CDR2: MNHEY and SMNVEV (reference sequence). V was pared by 5 bases and J by 6 bases, with 13 bases of the junction left unmatched. CDR3 sequence reads: CASSHGRTIRANEQFF. The DNA for the CDR3 is TGTGCCAGCAGTCACGGGAGGACAATCAGGGCCAATGAGCAGTTCTTC.

This sequence joins TRBV5-4 and TRBJ2-2; TRBD1 aligns across 10 bases. Germline assignment: CDR1 SGHNT and CDR2 YYREEE (reference sequence). This CDR3 is built from 16 residues. The V gene end was trimmed by 3 bases and the J gene end by 6 bases; junction bases not matched to a gene: 8. The CDR3 bases are TGTGCCAGCAGCTCCCTGACAGGGGGCGCGTCCGGGGAGCTGTTTTTT. This translates into CASSSLTGGASGELFF. The variable domain in full, completed from reference TRBV5-4 and TRBJ2-2, reads ETGVTQSPTHLIKTRGQQVTLRCSSQSGHNTVSWYQQALGQGPQFIFQYYREEENGRGNFPPRFSGLQFPNYSSELNVNALELDDSALYLCASSSLTGGASGELFFGEGSRLTVL.

The rearrangement links TRBV28 to TRBJ1-2; D is possibly TRBD1 (5 bases). Germline V CDR1 and CDR2: MDHEN, SYDVKM. The CDR3 runs to 13 residues. The V end lost 7 bases, the J end lost 8 bases, and 17 bases lay between the germline ends. Here the CDR3 reads CASITGDGIGYTF. As DNA, the CDR3 is TGTGCCAGCATTACTGGGGACGGAATCGGCTACACCTTC.

The V gene is TRBV5-1, the J gene TRBJ1-1; a weak D match, TRBD1 (6 bases). Germline CDR1 is SGHRS and CDR2 is YFSETQ. The CDR3 extends over 13 amino acids. V dropped 4 bases and J dropped 1 base, with 8 bases sitting between them. The DNA of the CDR3 is TGCGCCAGCAGCAAGGACAGGAACACTGAAGCTTTCTTT. It specifies CASSKDRNTEAFF.